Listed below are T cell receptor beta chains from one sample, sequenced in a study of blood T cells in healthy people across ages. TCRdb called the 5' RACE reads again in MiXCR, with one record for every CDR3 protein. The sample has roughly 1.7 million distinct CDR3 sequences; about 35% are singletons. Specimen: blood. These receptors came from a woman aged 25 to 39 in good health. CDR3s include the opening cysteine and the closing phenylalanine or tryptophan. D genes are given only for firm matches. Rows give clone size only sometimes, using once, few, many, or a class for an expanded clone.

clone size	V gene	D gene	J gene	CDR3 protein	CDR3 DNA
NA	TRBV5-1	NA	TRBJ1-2	CASSTGAGPWYGYTF	TGCGCCAGCAGCACGGGGGCCGGACCTTGGTATGGCTACACCTTC
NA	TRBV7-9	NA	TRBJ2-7	CASSSRKAGDINEQYF	TGTGCCAGCAGCTCCCGGAAGGCCGGGGATATCAACGAGCAGTACTTC
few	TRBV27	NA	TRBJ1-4	CASSSGSRVGEKLFF	TGTGCCAGCAGTTCCGGCTCCAGGGTTGGTGAAAAACTGTTTTTT
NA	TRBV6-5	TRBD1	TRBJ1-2	CASSSVDLGQGNGYTF	TGTGCCAGCAGTTCGGTTGATTTGGGACAGGGGAATGGCTACACCTTC
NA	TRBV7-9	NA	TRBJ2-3	CASSRTDYYTDTQYF	TGTGCCAGCAGCCGGACGGACTATTACACAGATACGCAGTATTTT
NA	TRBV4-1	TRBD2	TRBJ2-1	CASSQPGRVGEQFF	TGCGCCAGCAGCCAACCGGGGAGGGTGGGTGAGCAGTTCTTC
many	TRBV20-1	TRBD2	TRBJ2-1	CSAILAGGLNEQFF	TGCAGTGCTATACTAGCGGGGGGCTTGAATGAGCAGTTCTTC
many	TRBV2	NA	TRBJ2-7	CASRLTPDSAYEQYF	TGTGCCAGCAGACTAACCCCGGACTCAGCCTACGAGCAGTACTTC
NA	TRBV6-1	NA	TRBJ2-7	CASSEGQRGKFEQYF	TGTGCCAGCAGTGAAGGGCAGAGGGGTAAATTCGAGCAGTACTTC
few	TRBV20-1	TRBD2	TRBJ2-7	CSASGTSGGAKSEQYF	TGCAGTGCCTCCGGGACTAGCGGGGGGGCGAAATCCGAGCAGTACTTC
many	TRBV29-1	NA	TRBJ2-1	CSVPRGDEQFF	TGCAGCGTCCCCAGGGGCGATGAGCAGTTCTTC
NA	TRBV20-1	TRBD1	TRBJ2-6	CSAGMWDSNSGANVLTF	TGCAGTGCCGGTATGTGGGACAGCAACTCTGGGGCCAACGTCCTGACTTTC
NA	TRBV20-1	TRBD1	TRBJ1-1	CSAREPRTGANTEAFF	TGCAGTGCTAGAGAACCCCGGACAGGGGCGAACACTGAAGCTTTCTTT
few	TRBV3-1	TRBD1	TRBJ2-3	CASSRQGARTDTQYF	TGTGCCAGCAGCCGACAGGGGGCTCGAACAGATACGCAGTATTTT
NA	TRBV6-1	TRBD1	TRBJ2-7	CASSELRTGGFYEQYF	TGTGCCAGCAGTGAACTGCGGACAGGGGGGTTCTACGAGCAGTACTTC
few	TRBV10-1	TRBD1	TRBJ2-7	CASSESSVTGEYYEQYF	TGCGCCAGCAGTGAGTCTAGTGTGACAGGGGAATATTACGAGCAGTACTTC
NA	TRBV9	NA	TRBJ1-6	CASSGSGGNSPLHF	TGTGCCAGCAGCGGTAGTGGGGGAAATTCACCCCTCCACTTT
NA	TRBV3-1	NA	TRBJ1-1	CASSHYVNTEAFF	TGTGCCAGCAGCCACTACGTGAACACTGAAGCTTTCTTT
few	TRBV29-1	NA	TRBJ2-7	CSVVASGGIEQYF	TGCAGCGTTGTCGCCTCAGGAGGGATCGAGCAGTACTTC
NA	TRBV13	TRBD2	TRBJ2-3	CASGRLGLAGGRTDTQYF	TGTGCCAGCGGCCGCCTGGGCCTAGCGGGGGGCCGTACAGATACGCAGTATTTT
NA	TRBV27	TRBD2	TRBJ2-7	CASSFSSGVLAYEQYF	TGTGCCAGCAGTTTTTCTAGCGGGGTCCTCGCCTACGAGCAGTACTTC
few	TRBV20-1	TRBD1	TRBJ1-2	CSASGQTGAGYTF	TGCAGTGCCTCGGGACAGACAGGAGCGGGCTACACCTTC
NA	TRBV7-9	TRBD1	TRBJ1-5	CASSSQGVASDSNQPQHF	TGTGCCAGCAGCTCCCAGGGGGTGGCATCTGATAGCAATCAGCCCCAGCATTTT
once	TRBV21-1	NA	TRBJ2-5	CASSKAHRQGAETQYF	TGTGCCAGCAGCAAAGCTCATAGGCAGGGGGCCGAGACCCAGTACTTC
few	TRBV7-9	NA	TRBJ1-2	CASSPLWGEGYTF	TGTGCCAGCAGCCCTCTGTGGGGTGAAGGCTACACCTTC
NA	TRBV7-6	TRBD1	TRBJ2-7	CTSSPGVTGITYEQYF	TGTACCAGCAGCCCTGGAGTGACAGGGATAACCTACGAGCAGTACTTC
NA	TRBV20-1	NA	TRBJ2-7	CSARDTQSIYFYEQYF	TGCAGTGCTAGAGATACCCAGTCCATCTACTTCTACGAGCAGTACTTC
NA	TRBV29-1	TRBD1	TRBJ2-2	CSVQWDSNTGELFF	TGCAGCGTCCAATGGGACAGCAACACCGGGGAGCTGTTTTTT
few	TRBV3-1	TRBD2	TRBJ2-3	CASSQDTGLALTSTDTQYF	TGTGCCAGCAGCCAAGATACGGGACTAGCCCTAACTAGCACAGATACGCAGTATTTT
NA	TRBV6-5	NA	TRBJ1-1	CASSSTVGGPNTEAFF	TGTGCCAGCAGCTCCACGGTCGGGGGGCCGAACACTGAAGCTTTCTTT
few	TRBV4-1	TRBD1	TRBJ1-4	CASSQDSGTGREKLFF	TGCGCCAGCAGCCAAGACTCCGGGACAGGGCGCGAAAAACTGTTTTTT
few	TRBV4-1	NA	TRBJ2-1	CASSQTAYNEQFF	TGCGCCAGCAGCCAAACCGCCTACAATGAGCAGTTCTTC
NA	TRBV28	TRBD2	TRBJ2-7	CASSFTGLADSCEQYF	TGTGCCAGCAGTTTTACCGGCCTAGCGGACTCCTGCGAGCAGTACTTC
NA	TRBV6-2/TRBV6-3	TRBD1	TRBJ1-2	CASSRTGGERTNYGHTF	TGTGCCAGCAGCCGGACAGGGGGCGAGAGAACTAACTATGGCCACACCTTC
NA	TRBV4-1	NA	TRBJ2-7	CANSPSPAGKYYEQYF	TGCGCCAACAGCCCCTCCCCTGCGGGGAAATACTACGAGCAGTACTTC
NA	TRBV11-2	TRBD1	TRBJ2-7	CASSLVIDRVMREQYF	TGTGCCAGCAGCTTAGTAATCGACAGGGTAATGAGGGAGCAGTACTTC
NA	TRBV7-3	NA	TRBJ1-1	CASSLSGRGENTEAFF	TGTGCCAGCAGCTTAAGTGGCAGGGGAGAGAACACTGAAGCTTTCTTT